This T cell receptor (beta chain) was captured by sequencing in a study of control samples from healthy donors and cancer patients. The CDR3 runs to 13 residues. The germline V gene has CDR1 SGHRS and CDR2 YFSETQ. V lost 4 bases to trimming and J lost 4 bases, with 11 bases between them. Repertoires were generated with immunoSEQ multiplex PCR, while TCRdb's copy carries only in-frame clones and drops some. The table records roughly 100,000 clones, about nine tenths of them present only once. The sequence came from a woman aged 30 to 39 in good health. Specimen: blood. This chain joins TRBV5-1 and TRBJ2-5; a weak D match, TRBD2 (5 bases). This CDR3 reads CASSPEGAETQYF. CDR3 in DNA: TGCGCCAGCAGCCCTGAGGGTGCAGAGACCCAGTACTTC.